What follows are 9 T cell receptor beta chains derived from one specimen sequenced in a study of blood T cell repertoires in COVID-19. Here immunoSEQ multiplex PCR was the method, and the copy in TCRdb shows in-frame clones only, minus some. Among about 270,000 clones listed, about 89% were seen once. Sequencing was performed on peripheral blood. These receptors were obtained from a man in his forties or fifties with active or convalescent COVID-19.

This CDR3 reads CASSGQEGTEAFF. CDR3 sequence (DNA): TGCGCCAGCAGCGGGCAAGAAGGCACTGAAGCTTTCTTT. The V gene is TRBV5-1, the J gene TRBJ1-1; no reliable D call. The germline CDR1 and CDR2 sequences are SGHRS and YFSETQ. V dropped 4 bases and J dropped 4 bases, with 11 bases sitting between them. The CDR3 spans 13 residues.

This clone came up once. V usage is TRBV28 and J usage is TRBJ1-2; the D gene is possibly TRBD1 (5 bases). This CDR3 contains 12 residues. V was cut by 5 bases and J by 8 bases, with 12 bases left in between. In germline, CDR1 is MDHEN, CDR2 SYDVKM. As DNA, the CDR3 is TGTGCCAGCAGTAAAGGGGCATGGGGCTACACCTTC. Translating gives CASSKGAWGYTF.

The chain carries TRBV11-1 and TRBJ1-1; TRBD1 matches at 9 bases. Trimming removed 3 bases from V and 4 bases from J; junction bases left unmatched: 9. The CDR3 totals 16 residues. In germline, CDR1 is SGHAT, CDR2 FQDESV (reference sequence). The chain's CDR3 is CASSFGTGLAFTEAFF. The CDR3 DNA follows: TGTGCCAGCAGCTTCGGGACAGGGTTGGCCTTCACTGAAGCTTTCTTT. The variable domain in full, with the rest retrieved from reference TRBV11-1 and TRBJ1-1, is EAEVAQSPRYKITEKSQAVAFWCDPISGHATLYWYRQILGQGPELLVQFQDESVVDDSQLPKDRFSAERLKGVDSTLKIQPAELGDSAMYLCASSFGTGLAFTEAFFGQGTRLTVV.

The chain combines TRBV6-2 or TRBV6-3 with TRBJ2-1, with D tentatively TRBD2 (7 bases). Trimming left V 4 bases short and J 0 bases short, with 25 bases between. The CDR3 is 20 residues long. CDR1 is MNHEY, CDR2 SVGEGT, per germline. CDR3 in amino acids: CASSSIWGGGGISSYNEQFF. The CDR3 DNA follows: TGTGCCAGCAGTTCTATCTGGGGGGGAGGGGGTATTAGCTCCTACAATGAGCAGTTCTTC.

The rearrangement joins TRBV6-4 to TRBJ2-2, with D possibly matching TRBD1 (6 bases). Germline CDR1 and CDR2: MRHNA and SNTAGT. Trimming cost V 4 bases and J 6 bases, with 15 bases left between them. The CDR3 runs to 15 residues. CDR3 region: CASSAGQWGAGELFF. The CDR3 region has the DNA TGTGCCAGCAGTGCCGGACAGTGGGGCGCCGGGGAGCTGTTTTTT.

The J gene is TRBJ1-2, the V gene TRBV25-1; TRBD1 might be the D (6 bases). The CDR3 extends over 13 amino acids. Trimming pared 3 bases from V and 3 bases from J, leaving 8 bases between. The germline V gene has CDR1 MGHDK and CDR2 SYGVNS. CDR3 in amino acids: CASSEWTDYGYTF. The CDR3 nucleotides read TGTGCCAGCAGTGAGTGGACAGACTATGGCTACACCTTC.

This clone was recorded once. The chain uses TRBV19 and TRBJ1-1; TRBD1 agrees at 7 bases. Trimming at V came to 4 bases and at J to 1 base, leaving 6 bases not matched to a gene. This CDR3 region has 15 residues. Germline V gene lookup returns CDR1 LNHDA and CDR2 SQIVND (reference sequence). CDR3 in DNA: TGTGCCAGTAGTAGAGCCTGGGACAGGAACACTGAAGCTTTCTTT. Its protein product is CASSRAWDRNTEAFF.

The chain joins TRBV4-1 to TRBJ1-3; D not certain. Germline loops: CDR1 MGHRA, CDR2 YSYEKL. The germline V and J ends were trimmed by 4 bases and 0 bases, with 13 bases remaining between them. CDR3 length: 16 residues. CDR3 coding DNA: TGCGCCAGCAGCCCGTGGGAGCAGCGCTCTGGAAACACCATATATTTT. It translates to CASSPWEQRSGNTIYF.

This chain joins TRBV7-9 and TRBJ2-5; D gene uncertain. The CDR3 consists of 13 residues. Germline V CDR1 and CDR2: SEHNR, FQNEAQ (reference sequence). Trimming stripped 3 bases from V and 5 bases from J, with 10 bases between. The CDR3 nucleotides read TGTGCCAGCAGCTTCCTTTACTCGGAGACCCAGTACTTC. As protein: CASSFLYSETQYF.